This TCR beta chain was sequenced for a study of blood T cells in healthy people across ages. Then a second PCR, running roughly 7 to 11 cycles, was carried out with a sample-barcoded 5' primer and a J-beta primer mix. MiXCR was run by TCRdb on the 5' RACE reads, yielding one entry per CDR3 protein. The table includes about 680,000 distinct CDR3 sequences, 45% to 50% detected once. Per the germline V gene, CDR1 is DFQATT and CDR2 is SNEGSKA (reference sequence). The CDR3 consists of 16 residues. After removal of 4 bases from V and 2 bases from J, the junction contained 10 bases not matched to a gene.

The V call is TRBV20-1, the J call TRBJ2-5; 10 bases are a match to TRBD2. The sequence derives from an older woman in good health. Sequencing used blood. CDR3 in amino acids: CSAILQRGGPQETQYF. Written as DNA, the CDR3 is TGCAGTGCTATACTCCAGCGGGGGGGCCCTCAAGAGACCCAGTACTTC.